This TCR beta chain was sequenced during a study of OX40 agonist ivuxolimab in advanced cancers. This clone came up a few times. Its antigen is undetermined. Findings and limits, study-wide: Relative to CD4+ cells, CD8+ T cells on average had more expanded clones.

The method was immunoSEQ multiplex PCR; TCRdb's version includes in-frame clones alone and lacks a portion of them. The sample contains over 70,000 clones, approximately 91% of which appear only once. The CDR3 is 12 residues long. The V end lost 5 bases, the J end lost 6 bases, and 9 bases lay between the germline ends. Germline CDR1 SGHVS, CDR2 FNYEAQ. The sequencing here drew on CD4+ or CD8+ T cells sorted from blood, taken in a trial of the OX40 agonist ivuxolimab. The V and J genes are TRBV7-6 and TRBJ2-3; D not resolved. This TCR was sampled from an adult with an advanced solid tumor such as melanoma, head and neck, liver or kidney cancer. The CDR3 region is CASSATMDTQYF. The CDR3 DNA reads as TGTGCCAGCAGCGCAACCATGGATACGCAGTATTTT.